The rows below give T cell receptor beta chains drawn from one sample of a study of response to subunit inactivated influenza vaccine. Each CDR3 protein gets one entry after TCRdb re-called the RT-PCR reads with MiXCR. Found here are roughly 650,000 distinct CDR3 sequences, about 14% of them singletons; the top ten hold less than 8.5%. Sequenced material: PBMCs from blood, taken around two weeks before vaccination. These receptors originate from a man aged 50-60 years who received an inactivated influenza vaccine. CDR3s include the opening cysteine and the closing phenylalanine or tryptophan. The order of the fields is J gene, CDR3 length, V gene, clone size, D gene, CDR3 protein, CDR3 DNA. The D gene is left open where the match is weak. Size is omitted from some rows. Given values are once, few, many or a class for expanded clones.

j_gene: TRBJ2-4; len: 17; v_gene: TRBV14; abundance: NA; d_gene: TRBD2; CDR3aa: CASSETGTSGKRSSQYF; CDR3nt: TGTGCCAGCAGCGAGACCGGGACTAGCGGGAAAAGATCCAGTCAGTACTTC
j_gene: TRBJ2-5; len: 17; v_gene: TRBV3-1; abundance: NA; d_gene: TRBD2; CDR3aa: CASSQAGSTSAWETQYF; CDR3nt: TGTGCCAGCAGCCAAGCTGGGTCGACTAGCGCGTGGGAGACCCAGTACTTC
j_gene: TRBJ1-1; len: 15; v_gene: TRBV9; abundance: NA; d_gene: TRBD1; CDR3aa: CASSVEGAGRTEAFF; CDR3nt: TGTGCCAGCAGCGTAGAGGGGGCAGGCCGCACTGAAGCTTTCTTT
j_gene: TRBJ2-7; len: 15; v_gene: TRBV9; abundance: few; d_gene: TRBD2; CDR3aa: CASSVTSGGAYEQYF; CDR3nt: TGTGCCAGCAGCGTCACTAGCGGGGGGGCCTACGAGCAGTACTTC
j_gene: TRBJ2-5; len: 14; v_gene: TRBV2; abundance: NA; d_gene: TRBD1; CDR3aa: CASRRQGWQETQYF; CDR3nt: TGTGCCAGCAGGAGACAGGGGTGGCAAGAGACCCAGTACTTC
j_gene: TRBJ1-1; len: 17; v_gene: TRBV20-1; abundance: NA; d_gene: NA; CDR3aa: CSALTRARWGSLAEAFF; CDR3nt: TGCAGTGCCCTGACTAGAGCTAGATGGGGGTCATTGGCTGAAGCTTTCTTT
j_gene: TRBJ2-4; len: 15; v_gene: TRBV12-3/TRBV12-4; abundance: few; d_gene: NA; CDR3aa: CASSLPSGQKNIQYF; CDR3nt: TGTGCCAGCAGTCTTCCCTCGGGACAAAAAAACATTCAGTACTTC
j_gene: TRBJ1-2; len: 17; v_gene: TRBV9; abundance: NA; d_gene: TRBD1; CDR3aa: CASSSTGQVQNDYGYTF; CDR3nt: TGTGCCAGCAGCTCCACTGGACAGGTCCAGAACGACTATGGCTACACCTTC
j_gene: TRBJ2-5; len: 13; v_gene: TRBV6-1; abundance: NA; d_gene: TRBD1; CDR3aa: CASRQGAQETQYF; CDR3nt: TGTGCCTCCCGACAGGGTGCCCAAGAGACCCAGTACTTC
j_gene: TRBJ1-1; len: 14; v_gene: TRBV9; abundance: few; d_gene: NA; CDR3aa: CASNPLGQNTEAFF; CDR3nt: TGTGCCAGCAACCCACTGGGGCAGAACACTGAAGCTTTCTTT
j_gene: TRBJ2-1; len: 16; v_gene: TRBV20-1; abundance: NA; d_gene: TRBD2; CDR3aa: CSAHLSGRGYWNEQFF; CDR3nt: TGCAGTGCCCATCTTAGCGGGAGAGGCTATTGGAATGAGCAGTTCTTC
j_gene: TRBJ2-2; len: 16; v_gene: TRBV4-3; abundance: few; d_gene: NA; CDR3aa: CASSPPSRGPTGELFF; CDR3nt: TGCGCCAGCAGCCCGCCGTCCCGGGGGCCCACCGGGGAGCTGTTTTTT
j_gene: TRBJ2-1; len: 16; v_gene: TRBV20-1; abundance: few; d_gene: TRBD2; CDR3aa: CSARWPWAGGLNEQFF; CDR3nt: TGCAGTGCTAGGTGGCCCTGGGCGGGGGGGCTTAATGAGCAGTTCTTC
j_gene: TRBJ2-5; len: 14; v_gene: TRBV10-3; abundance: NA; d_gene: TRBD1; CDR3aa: CAIRSDREVETQYF; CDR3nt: TGTGCCATCAGAAGCGACAGGGAAGTAGAGACCCAGTACTTC
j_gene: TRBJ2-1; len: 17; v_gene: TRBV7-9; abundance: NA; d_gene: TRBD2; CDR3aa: CASSLTSGRAPYNEQFF; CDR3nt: TGTGCCAGCAGCTTAACTAGCGGGAGGGCCCCCTACAATGAGCAGTTCTTC
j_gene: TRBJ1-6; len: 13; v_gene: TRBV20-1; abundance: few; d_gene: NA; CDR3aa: CSAAGQGASPLHF; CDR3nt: TGCAGTGCTGCCGGGCAGGGCGCCTCACCCCTCCACTTT
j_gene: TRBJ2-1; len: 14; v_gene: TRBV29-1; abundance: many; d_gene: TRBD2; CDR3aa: CSVEPGRHHNEQFF; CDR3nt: TGCAGCGTTGAACCCGGGAGGCACCACAATGAGCAGTTCTTC
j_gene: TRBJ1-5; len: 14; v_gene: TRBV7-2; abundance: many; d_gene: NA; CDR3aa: CASSSWTDGQPQHF; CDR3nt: TGTGCCAGCAGCTCCTGGACAGATGGGCAGCCCCAGCATTTT
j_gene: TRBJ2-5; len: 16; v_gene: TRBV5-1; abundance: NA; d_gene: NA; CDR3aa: CASSLAGGRAQETQYF; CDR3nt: TGCGCCAGCAGCCTCGCGGGTGGGCGCGCCCAAGAGACCCAGTACTTC
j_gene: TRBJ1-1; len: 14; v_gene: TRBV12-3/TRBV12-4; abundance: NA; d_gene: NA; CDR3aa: CASRPREVGTEAFF; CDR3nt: TGTGCCAGCAGACCCAGGGAAGTAGGCACTGAAGCTTTCTTT
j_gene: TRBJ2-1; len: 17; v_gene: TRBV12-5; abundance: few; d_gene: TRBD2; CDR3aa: CASGSSQREGQDNEQFF; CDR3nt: TGTGCTAGTGGTTCCTCTCAGCGGGAGGGCCAGGACAATGAGCAGTTCTTC
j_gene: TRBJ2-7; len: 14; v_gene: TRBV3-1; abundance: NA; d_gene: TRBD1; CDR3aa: CASSEGQEIGEQYF; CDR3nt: TGTGCCAGCAGCGAGGGACAGGAGATCGGGGAGCAGTACTTC
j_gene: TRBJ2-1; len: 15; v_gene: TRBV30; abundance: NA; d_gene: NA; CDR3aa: CAWSVEGQLYNEQFF; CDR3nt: TGTGCCTGGAGTGTTGAAGGACAGCTTTACAATGAGCAGTTCTTC
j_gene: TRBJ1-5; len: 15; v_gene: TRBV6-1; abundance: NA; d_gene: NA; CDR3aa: CASSPRVFGGQPQHF; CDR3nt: TGTGCCAGCAGCCCCCGGGTCTTCGGAGGGCAGCCCCAGCATTTT
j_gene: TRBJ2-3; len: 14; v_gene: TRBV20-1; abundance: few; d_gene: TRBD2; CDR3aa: CSAPLGGSTDTQYF; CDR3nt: TGCAGTGCACCGCTCGGGGGGAGCACAGATACGCAGTATTTT
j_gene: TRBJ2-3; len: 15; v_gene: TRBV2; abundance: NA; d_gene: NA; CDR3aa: CASSEEAGSTDTQYF; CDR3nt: TGTGCCAGCAGTGAGGAGGCGGGTAGCACAGATACGCAGTATTTT
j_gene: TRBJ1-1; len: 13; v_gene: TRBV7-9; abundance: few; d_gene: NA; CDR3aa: CASSSGHDTEAFF; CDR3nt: TGTGCCAGCAGCTCAGGACATGACACTGAAGCTTTCTTT
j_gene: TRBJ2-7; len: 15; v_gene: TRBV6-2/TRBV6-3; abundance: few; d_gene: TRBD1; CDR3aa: CASSYPSDRGYEQYF; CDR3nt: TGTGCCAGCAGTTACCCCTCCGACAGGGGCTACGAGCAGTACTTC
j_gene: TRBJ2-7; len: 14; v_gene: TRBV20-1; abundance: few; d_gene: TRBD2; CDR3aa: CSATTSGSLYEQYF; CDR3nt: TGCAGTGCTACGACTAGCGGGAGTTTATACGAGCAGTACTTC
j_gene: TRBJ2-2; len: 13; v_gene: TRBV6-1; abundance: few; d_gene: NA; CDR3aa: CASNYRDTGELFF; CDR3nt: TGTGCCAGCAACTACAGGGACACCGGGGAGCTGTTTTTT
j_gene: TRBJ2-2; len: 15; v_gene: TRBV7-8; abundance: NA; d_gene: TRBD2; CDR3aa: CASRQLATNTGELFF; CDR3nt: TGTGCCAGCAGACAACTAGCGACGAACACCGGGGAGCTGTTTTTT
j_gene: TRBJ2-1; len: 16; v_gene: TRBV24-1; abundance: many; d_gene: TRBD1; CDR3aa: CATSDIRDSFYNEQFF; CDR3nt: TGTGCCACCAGTGACATCCGGGACAGTTTCTACAATGAGCAGTTCTTC
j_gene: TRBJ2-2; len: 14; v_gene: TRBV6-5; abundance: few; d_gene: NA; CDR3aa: CASSFTRGTGELFF; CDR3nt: TGTGCCAGCAGTTTTACTCGTGGCACCGGGGAGCTGTTTTTT
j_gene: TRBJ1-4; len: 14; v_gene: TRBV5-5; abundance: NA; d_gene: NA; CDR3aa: CASFYTATNEKLFF; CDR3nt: TGTGCCAGCTTTTACACTGCAACTAATGAAAAACTGTTTTTT
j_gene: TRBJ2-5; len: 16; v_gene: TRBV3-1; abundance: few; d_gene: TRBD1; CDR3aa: CASSHDGTENQETQYF; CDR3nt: TGTGCCAGCAGCCACGATGGGACAGAGAACCAAGAGACCCAGTACTTC
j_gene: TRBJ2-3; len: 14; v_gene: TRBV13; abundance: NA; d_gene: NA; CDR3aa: CASSNRDLADTQYF; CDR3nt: TGTGCCAGCAGCAACAGGGACCTCGCAGATACGCAGTATTTT
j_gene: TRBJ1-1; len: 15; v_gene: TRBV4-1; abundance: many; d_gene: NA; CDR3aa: CASSQSSRGNTEAFF; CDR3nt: TGCGCCAGCAGCCAATCAAGCAGGGGGAACACTGAAGCTTTCTTT
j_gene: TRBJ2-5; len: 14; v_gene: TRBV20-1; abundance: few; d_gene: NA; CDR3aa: CSARTPTGQETQYF; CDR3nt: TGCAGTGCTAGAACTCCGACAGGACAAGAGACCCAGTACTTC
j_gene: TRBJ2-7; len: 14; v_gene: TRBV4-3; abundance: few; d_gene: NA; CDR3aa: CASSQTLDRSEQYF; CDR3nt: TGCGCCAGCAGCCAAACCCTGGACCGGAGCGAGCAGTACTTC
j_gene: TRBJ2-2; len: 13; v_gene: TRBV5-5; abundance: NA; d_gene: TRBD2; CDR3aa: CASSWTSNGELFF; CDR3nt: TGTGCCAGCAGCTGGACTAGCAACGGGGAGCTGTTTTTT
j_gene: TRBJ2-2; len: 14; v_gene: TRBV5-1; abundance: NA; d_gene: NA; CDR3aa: CASSLPSVDGELFF; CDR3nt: TGCGCCAGCAGCCTACCTAGCGTTGACGGGGAGCTGTTTTTT
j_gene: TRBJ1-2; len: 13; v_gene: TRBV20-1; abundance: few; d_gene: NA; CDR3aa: CSARVAGEYGYTF; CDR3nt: TGCAGTGCTAGAGTAGCAGGCGAATATGGCTACACCTTC
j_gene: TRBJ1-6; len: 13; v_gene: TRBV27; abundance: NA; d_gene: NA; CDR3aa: CASSTVYNSPLHF; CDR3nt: TGTGCCAGCAGTACAGTTTATAATTCACCCCTCCACTTT
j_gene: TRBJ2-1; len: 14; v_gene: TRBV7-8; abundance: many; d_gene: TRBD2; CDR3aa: CASGRTRSGNEQFF; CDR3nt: TGTGCCAGCGGAAGGACTAGAAGTGGTAATGAGCAGTTCTTC
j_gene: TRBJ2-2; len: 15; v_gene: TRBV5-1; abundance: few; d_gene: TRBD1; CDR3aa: CASSPGQAAGGELFF; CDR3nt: TGCGCCAGCAGTCCGGGACAGGCGGCAGGCGGGGAGCTGTTTTTT
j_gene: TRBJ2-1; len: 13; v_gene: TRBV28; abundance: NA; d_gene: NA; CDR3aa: CASRLQGNNEQFF; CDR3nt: TGTGCCAGCAGGTTACAGGGAAACAATGAGCAGTTCTTC
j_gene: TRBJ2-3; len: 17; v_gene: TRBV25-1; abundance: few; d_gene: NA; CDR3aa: CASSDMSLIAGTDTQYF; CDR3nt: TGTGCCAGCAGTGATATGAGCCTCATAGCAGGCACAGATACGCAGTATTTT
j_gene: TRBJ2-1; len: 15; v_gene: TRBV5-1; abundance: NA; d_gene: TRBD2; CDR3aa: CASSTSGRADNEQFF; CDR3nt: TGCGCCAGCAGCACCAGCGGGAGGGCCGACAATGAGCAGTTCTTC
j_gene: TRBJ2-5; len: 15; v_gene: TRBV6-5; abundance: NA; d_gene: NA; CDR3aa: CASSSPLIREETQYF; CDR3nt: TGTGCCAGCAGTTCCCCTTTGATCAGAGAAGAGACCCAGTACTTC
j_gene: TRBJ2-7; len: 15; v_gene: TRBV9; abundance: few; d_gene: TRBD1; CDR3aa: CASSNGRQGSYEQYF; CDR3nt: TGTGCCAGCAGCAACGGGAGACAGGGGAGCTACGAGCAGTACTTC
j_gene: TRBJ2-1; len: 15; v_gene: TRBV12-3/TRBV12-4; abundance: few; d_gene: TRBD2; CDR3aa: CASRSGGGWYNEQFF; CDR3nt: TGTGCCAGCAGGAGCGGGGGAGGTTGGTACAATGAGCAGTTCTTC
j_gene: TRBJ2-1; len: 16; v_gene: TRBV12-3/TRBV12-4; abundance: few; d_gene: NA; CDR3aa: CASSPLRGQNNNEQFF; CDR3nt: TGTGCCAGCAGTCCCCTCCGGGGCCAAAACAACAATGAGCAGTTCTTC
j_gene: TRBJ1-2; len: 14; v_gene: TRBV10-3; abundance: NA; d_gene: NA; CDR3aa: CAISAVGGGDGYTF; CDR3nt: TGTGCCATCAGCGCGGTGGGGGGGGGTGATGGCTACACCTTC
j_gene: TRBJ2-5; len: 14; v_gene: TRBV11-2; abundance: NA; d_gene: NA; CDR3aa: CASSLGIAQETQYF; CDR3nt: TGTGCCAGCAGCTTAGGGATTGCCCAAGAGACCCAGTACTTC
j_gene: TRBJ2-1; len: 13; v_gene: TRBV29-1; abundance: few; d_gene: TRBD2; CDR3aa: CSVEELAGNEQFF; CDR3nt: TGCAGCGTTGAAGAACTAGCGGGCAATGAGCAGTTCTTC
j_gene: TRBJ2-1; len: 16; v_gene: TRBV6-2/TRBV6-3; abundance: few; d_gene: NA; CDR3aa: CASSYSRYLPYNEQFF; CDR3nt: TGTGCCAGCAGTTACTCGAGGTACCTGCCATACAATGAGCAGTTCTTC
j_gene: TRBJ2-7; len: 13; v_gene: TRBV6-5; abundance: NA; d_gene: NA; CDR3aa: CASSYSPDYEQYF; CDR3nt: TGTGCCAGCAGTTATTCGCCGGACTACGAGCAGTACTTC